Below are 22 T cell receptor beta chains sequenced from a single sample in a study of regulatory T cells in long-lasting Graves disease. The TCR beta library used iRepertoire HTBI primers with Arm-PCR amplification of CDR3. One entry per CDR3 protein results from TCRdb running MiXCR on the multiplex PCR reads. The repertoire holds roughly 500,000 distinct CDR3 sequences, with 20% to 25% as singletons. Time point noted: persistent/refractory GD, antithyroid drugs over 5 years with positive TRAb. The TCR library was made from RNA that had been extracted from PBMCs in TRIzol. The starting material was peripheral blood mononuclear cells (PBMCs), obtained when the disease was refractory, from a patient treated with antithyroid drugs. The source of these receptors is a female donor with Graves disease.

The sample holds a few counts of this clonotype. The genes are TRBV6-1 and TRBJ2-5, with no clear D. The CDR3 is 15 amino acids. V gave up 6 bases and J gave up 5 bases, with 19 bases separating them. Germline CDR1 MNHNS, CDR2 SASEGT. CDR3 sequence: CASSPDTDFFETQYF. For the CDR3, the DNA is TGTGCCAGCAGCCCAGACACGGATTTCTTCGAGACCCAGTACTTC.

In DNA, the CDR3 is TGTGCCAGCAGTTACTCGGCTAGCGGCAACTACGAGCAGTACTTC. Translation: CASSYSASGNYEQYF. This rearrangement joins TRBV6-2 or TRBV6-3 to TRBJ2-7, with 7 bases fitting TRBD2. Unmatched junction bases numbered 5, after V lost 0 bases and J lost 3 bases. CDR1 and CDR2 from the germline V gene are MNHEY and SVGEGT. This CDR3 has 15 amino acids.

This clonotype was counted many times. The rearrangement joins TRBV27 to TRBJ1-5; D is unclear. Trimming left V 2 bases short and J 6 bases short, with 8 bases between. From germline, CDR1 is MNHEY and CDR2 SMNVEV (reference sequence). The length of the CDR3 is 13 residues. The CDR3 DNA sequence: TGTGCCAGCAGTTTAACGCGGAGTCAGCCCCAGCATTTT. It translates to CASSLTRSQPQHF.

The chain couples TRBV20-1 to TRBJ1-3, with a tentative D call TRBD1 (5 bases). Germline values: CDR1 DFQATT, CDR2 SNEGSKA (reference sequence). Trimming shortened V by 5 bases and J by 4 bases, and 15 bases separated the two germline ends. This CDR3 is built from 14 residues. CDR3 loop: CSAFLTGGGNTIYF. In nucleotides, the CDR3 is TGCAGTGCTTTCCTCACCGGGGGAGGAAACACCATATATTTT.

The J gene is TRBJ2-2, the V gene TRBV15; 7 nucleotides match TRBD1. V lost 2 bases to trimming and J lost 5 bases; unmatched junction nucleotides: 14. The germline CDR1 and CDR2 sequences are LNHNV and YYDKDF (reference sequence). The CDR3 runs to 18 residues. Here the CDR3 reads CATSRFRDSPRRTGELFF. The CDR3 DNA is TGTGCCACCAGCAGATTTAGGGACAGTCCACGCCGGACCGGGGAGCTGTTTTTT. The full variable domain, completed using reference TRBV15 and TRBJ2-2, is DAMVIQNPRYQVTQFGKPVTLSCSQTLNHNVMYWYQQKSSQAPKLLFHYYDKDFNNEADTPDNFQSRRPNTSFCFLDIRSPGLGDTAMYLCATSRFRDSPRRTGELFFGEGSRLTVL.

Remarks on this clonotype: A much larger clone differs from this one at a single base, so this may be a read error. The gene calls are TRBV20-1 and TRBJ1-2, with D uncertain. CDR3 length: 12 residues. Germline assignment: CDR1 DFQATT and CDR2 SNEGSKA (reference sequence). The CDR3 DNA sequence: TGCAGTGCTAAGTCAGGTCGCTATGGCCACACCTTC. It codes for CSAKSGRYGHTF.

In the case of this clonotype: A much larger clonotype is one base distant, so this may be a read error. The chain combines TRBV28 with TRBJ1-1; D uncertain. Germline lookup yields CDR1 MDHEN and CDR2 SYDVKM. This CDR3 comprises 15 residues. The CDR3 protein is CASSPRRAVNTGAFF. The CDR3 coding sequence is TGTGCCAGCAGTCCCCGGAGGGCGGTGAACACTGGAGCTTTCTTT. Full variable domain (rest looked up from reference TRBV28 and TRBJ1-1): DVKVTQSSRYLVKRTGEKVFLECVQDMDHENMFWYRQDPGLGLRLIYFSYDVKMKEKGDIPEGYSVSREKKERFSLILESASTNQTSMYLCASSPRRAVNTGAFFGQGTRLTVV.

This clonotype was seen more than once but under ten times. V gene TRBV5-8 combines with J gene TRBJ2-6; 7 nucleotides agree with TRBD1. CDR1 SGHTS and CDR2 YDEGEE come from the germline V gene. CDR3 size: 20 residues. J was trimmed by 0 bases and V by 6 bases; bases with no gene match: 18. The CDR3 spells CASTKHLDREWISGANVLTF. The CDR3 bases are TGTGCCAGCACCAAACACCTCGACAGGGAATGGATCTCTGGGGCCAACGTCCTGACTTTC.

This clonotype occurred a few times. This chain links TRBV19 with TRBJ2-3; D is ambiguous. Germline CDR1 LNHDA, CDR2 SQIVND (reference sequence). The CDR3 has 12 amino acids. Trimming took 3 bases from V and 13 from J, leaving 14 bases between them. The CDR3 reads CASSMAGSLEYF. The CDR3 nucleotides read TGTGCCAGTAGTATGGCAGGCAGTCTGGAGTATTTT. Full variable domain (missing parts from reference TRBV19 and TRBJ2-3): DGGITQSPKYLFRKEGQNVTLSCEQNLNHDAMYWYRQDPGQGLRLIYYSQIVNDFQKGDIAEGYSVSREKKESFPLTVTSAQKNPTAFYLCASSMAGSLEYFGPGTRLTVL.

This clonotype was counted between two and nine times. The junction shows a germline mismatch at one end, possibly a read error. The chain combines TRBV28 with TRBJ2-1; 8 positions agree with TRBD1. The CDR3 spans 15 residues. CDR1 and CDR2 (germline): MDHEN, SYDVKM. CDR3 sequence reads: CVSSLSDRGYNEQFF. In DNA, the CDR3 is TGTGTCAGCAGTTTATCCGACAGGGGATACAATGAGCAGTTCTTC.

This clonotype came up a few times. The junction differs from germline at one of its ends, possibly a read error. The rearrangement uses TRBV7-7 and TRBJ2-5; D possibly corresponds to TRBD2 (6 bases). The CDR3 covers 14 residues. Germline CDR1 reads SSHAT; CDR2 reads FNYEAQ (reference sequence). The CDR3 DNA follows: TGTGCTAGCAGCTGGCGGGACGGACAAGAGACCCAGTACTTC. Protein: CASSWRDGQETQYF.

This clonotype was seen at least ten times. The CDR3 DNA reads TGTGCCAGCAGTCCTCACCGGGACAGTCTCTTACCCCCAAACTATGGCTACACCTTC. Residues: CASSPHRDSLLPPNYGYTF. The rearrangement links TRBV28 to TRBJ1-2, with 7 bases that match TRBD1. Germline values: CDR1 MDHEN, CDR2 SYDVKM. With 5 bases clipped from V and 2 bases from J, the junction kept 20 bases outside the gene matches. The CDR3 spans 19 residues.

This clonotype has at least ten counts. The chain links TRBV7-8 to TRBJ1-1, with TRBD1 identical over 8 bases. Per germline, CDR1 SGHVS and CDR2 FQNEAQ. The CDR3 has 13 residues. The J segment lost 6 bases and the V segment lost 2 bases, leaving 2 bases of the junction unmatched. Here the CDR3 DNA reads TGTGCCAGCAGCTTATCAGGGGGCTCTGAAGCTTTCTTT. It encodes CASSLSGGSEAFF.

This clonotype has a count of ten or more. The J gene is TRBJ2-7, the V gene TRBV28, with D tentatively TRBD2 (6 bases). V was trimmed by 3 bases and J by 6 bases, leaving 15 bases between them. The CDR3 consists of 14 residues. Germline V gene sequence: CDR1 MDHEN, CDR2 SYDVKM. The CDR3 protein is CASSFPRERSEQYF. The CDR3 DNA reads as TGTGCCAGCAGTTTTCCCCGGGAGCGGAGCGAGCAGTACTTC.

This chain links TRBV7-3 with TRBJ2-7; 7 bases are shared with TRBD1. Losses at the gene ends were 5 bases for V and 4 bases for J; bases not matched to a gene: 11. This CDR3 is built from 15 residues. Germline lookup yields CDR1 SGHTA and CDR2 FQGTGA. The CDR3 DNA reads TGTGCCAGCAGCAGTTGGACAGGAACTGTTTACGAGCAGTACTTC. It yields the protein CASSSWTGTVYEQYF. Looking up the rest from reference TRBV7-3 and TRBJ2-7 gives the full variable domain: GAGVSQTPSNKVTEKGKYVELRCDPISGHTALYWYRQSLGQGPEFLIYFQGTGAADDSGLPNDRFFAVRPEGSVSTLKIQRTERGDSAVYLCASSSWTGTVYEQYFGPGTRLTVT.

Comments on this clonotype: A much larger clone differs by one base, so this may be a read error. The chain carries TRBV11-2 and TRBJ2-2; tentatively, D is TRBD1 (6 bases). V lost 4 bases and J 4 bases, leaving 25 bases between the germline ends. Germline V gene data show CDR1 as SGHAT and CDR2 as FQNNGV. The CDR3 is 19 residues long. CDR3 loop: CASSSVPTRQAMRTGELFF. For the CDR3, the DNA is TGTGCCAGCAGCTCAGTCCCCACTCGACAGGCTATGCGCACCGGGGAGCTGTTTTTT. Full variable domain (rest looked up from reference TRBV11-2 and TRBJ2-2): EAGVAQSPRYKIIEKRQSVAFWCNPISGHATLYWYQQILGQGPKLLIQFQNNGVVDDSQLPKDRFSAERLKGVDSTLKIQPAKLEDSAVYLCASSSVPTRQAMRTGELFFGEGSRLTVL.

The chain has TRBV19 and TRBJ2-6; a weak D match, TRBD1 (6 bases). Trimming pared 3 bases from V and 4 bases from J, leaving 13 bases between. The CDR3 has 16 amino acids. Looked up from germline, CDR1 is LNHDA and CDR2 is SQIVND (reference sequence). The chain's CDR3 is CASSISQGIGANVLTF. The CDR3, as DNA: TGTGCCAGTAGTATCTCGCAGGGGATCGGGGCCAACGTCCTGACTTTC.

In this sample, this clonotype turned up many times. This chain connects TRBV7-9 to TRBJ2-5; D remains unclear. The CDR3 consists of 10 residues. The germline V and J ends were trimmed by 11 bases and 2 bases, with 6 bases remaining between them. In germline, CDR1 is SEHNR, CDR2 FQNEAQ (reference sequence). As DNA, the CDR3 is TGTGCCGTGCTTCAAGAGACCCAGTACTTC. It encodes CAVLQETQYF. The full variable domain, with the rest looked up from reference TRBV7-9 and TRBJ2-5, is DTGVSQNPRHKITKRGQNVTFRCDPISEHNRLYWYRQTLGQGPEFLTYFQNEAQLEKSRLLSDRFSAERPKGSFSTLEIQRTEQGDSAMYLCAVLQETQYFGPGTRLLVL.

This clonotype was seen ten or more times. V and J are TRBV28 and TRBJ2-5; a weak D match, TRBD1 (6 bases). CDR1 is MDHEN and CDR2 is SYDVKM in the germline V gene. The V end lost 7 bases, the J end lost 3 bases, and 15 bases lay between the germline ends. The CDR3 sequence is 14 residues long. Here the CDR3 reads CASKQMAGEETQYF. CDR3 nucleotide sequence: TGTGCCAGCAAACAAATGGCAGGGGAAGAGACCCAGTACTTC. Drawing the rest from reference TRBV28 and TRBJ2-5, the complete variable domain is DVKVTQSSRYLVKRTGEKVFLECVQDMDHENMFWYRQDPGLGLRLIYFSYDVKMKEKGDIPEGYSVSREKKERFSLILESASTNQTSMYLCASKQMAGEETQYFGPGTRLLVL.

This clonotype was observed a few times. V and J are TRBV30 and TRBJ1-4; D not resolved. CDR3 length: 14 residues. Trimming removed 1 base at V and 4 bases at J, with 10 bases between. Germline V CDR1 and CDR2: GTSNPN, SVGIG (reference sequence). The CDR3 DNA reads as TGTGCCTGGAGTGCGTCCGTTCATAATGAAAAACTGTTTTTT. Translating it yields CAWSASVHNEKLFF.

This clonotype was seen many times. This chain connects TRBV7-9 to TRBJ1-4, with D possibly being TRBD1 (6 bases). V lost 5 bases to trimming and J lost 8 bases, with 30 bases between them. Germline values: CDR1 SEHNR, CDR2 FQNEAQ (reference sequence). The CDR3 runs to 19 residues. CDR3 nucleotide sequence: TGTGCCAGCAGCGATAGGGGGACCAGGCCGAAAACCCGTGGGGAAAAACTGTTTTTT. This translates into CASSDRGTRPKTRGEKLFF. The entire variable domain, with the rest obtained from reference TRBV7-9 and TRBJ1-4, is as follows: DTGVSQNPRHKITKRGQNVTFRCDPISEHNRLYWYRQTLGQGPEFLTYFQNEAQLEKSRLLSDRFSAERPKGSFSTLEIQRTEQGDSAMYLCASSDRGTRPKTRGEKLFFGSGTQLSVL.

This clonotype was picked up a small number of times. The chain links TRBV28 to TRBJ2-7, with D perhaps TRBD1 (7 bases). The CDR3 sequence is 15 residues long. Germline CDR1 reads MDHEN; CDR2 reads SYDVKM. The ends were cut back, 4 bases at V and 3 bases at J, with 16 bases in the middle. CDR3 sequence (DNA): TGTGCCAGCAGTTACGTCAGGGGGAGGCACTACGAGCAGTACTTC. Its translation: CASSYVRGRHYEQYF.